A single sample is the source of the 8 T cell receptor beta chains below, sequenced in a study of T cell responses to AZD1222 COVID-19 vaccine. Profiled with immunoSEQ multiplex PCR; TCRdb holds only in-frame clones, not every one. This sample has about 150,000 clones, with 88% found just once. The material was peripheral blood, obtained 28 days after the second dose of the MenACWY control vaccine. The receptors come from an adult who received the MenACWY meningococcal vaccine as a control.

The chain couples TRBV6-5 to TRBJ1-1, with D possibly matching TRBD1 (5 bases). With 5 bases removed from V and 0 bases from J, the gap between germline ends came to 10 bases. Germline values: CDR1 MNHEY, CDR2 SVGAGI. The CDR3 is 14 residues long. CDR3 nucleotides: TGTGCCAGCAGTCTAGACAGCTTGAACACTGAAGCTTTCTTT. Protein sequence: CASSLDSLNTEAFF.

This rearrangement joins TRBV10-3 to TRBJ2-7; 8 bases agree with TRBD2. In germline, CDR1 is ENHRY, CDR2 SYGVKD. The ends lost 6 bases at V and 5 bases at J; junction bases unmatched: 15. This CDR3 is 16 amino acids long. For the CDR3, the DNA is TGTGCCATCAGGGAGGGTACGTCGCGGGAGGTCGACGAGCAGTACTTC. Its protein product is CAIREGTSREVDEQYF.

This clone was detected once. This rearrangement joins TRBV9 to TRBJ2-1; 10 bases match TRBD2. The CDR3 runs 14 residues. Germline values: CDR1 SGDLS, CDR2 YYNGEE. With 4 bases clipped from V and 9 bases from J, the junction kept 7 bases outside the gene matches. The CDR3 bases are TGTGCCAGCAGCACCGGACTAGCGGTAGGTGAGCAGTTCTTC. Translation gives CASSTGLAVGEQFF.

The rearrangement links TRBV7-2 to TRBJ2-5; weak D call: TRBD1 (6 bases). Trimming stripped 0 bases from V and 5 bases from J, with 10 bases between. CDR3 length: 14 residues. CDR1 and CDR2 (germline): SGHTA, FQGNSA. CDR3 protein: CASSLAGAQETQYF. The CDR3 DNA is TGTGCCAGCAGCTTAGCGGGGGCGCAGGAGACCCAGTACTTC.

The chain employs TRBV5-1 and TRBJ2-5; TRBD1 agrees at 7 bases. With V trimmed by 0 bases and J by 3 bases, 5 bases remained unmatched. The CDR3 spans 15 residues. CDR1 SGHRS and CDR2 YFSETQ come from the germline V gene. This chain's CDR3 is CASSLGDSLEETQYF. Here the CDR3 DNA reads TGCGCCAGCAGCTTGGGGGACAGCCTGGAAGAGACCCAGTACTTC.

V is TRBV4-2 and J is TRBJ2-7, with 8 positions matching TRBD1. The CDR3 totals 15 residues. V was pared by 4 bases and J by 6 bases, with 11 bases of the junction left unmatched. Germline V gene lookup returns CDR1 LGHNA and CDR2 YNFKEQ. The chain's CDR3 is CASSLSTGTGSEQYF. The DNA for the CDR3 is TGTGCCAGCAGCCTTTCAACCGGGACAGGCTCCGAGCAGTACTTC.

This clone was seen a single time. The CDR3 loop reads CASSFGGETEAFF. CDR3 bases: TGTGCCAGCAGCTTCGGGGGGGAAACTGAAGCTTTCTTT. The chain joins TRBV11-1 to TRBJ1-1; TRBD1 might be the D (5 bases). Germline-derived CDR1 and CDR2 are SGHAT and FQDESV (reference sequence). V dropped 3 bases and J dropped 5 bases, with 10 bases sitting between them. The CDR3 is 13 residues long.

The chain has TRBV2 and TRBJ1-1; a weak D match, TRBD1 (6 bases). The length of the CDR3 is 13 residues. The V end lost 6 bases, the J end lost 5 bases, and 13 bases lay between the germline ends. The germline CDR1 and CDR2 sequences are SNHLY and FYNNEI. Here the CDR3 reads CASSPRGRTEAFF. As DNA, the CDR3 is TGTGCCAGCAGCCCCAGGGGAAGAACTGAAGCTTTCTTT.